This T cell receptor (beta chain) is from a study of T cell responses to AZD1222 COVID-19 vaccine. The V end was cut by 4 bases, the J end by 3 bases, with 4 bases between. The CDR3 covers 11 residues. In germline, CDR1 is SGDLS, CDR2 YYNGEE. General study results and limits: Mostly white British, mostly female donors; authors suggested clonal diversity may be underestimated. CD4 TCRs associated with vaccination spanned spike, dominating at 160-218 and 743-854. Researchers took repertoire samples only after the peak T cell response had come.

As regards this clone: Antigen unknown.

Produced via immunoSEQ multiplex PCR; TCRdb's table is partial and in-frame only. The sample shows around 100,000 clones, 91% of them seen only once. The specimen was peripheral blood, collected on day 0 of AZD1222 vaccination. The receptor's source is an adult in good health. The chain couples TRBV9 to TRBJ1-2; no clear D. The DNA of the CDR3 is TGTGCCAGCAGCCGGGACTATGGCTACACCTTC. Amino acid sequence: CASSRDYGYTF.